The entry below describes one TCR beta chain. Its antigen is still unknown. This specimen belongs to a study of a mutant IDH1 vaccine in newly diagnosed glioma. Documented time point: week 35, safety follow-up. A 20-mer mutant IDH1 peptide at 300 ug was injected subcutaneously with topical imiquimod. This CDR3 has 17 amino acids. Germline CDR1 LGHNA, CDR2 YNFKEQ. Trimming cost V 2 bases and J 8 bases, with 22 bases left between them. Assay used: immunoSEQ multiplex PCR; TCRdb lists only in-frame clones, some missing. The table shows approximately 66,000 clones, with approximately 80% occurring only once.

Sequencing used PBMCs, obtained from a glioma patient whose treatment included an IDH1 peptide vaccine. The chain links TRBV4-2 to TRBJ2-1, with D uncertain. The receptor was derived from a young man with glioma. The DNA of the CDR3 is TGTGCCAGCAGCCAATATTTTCAGAAGGGTTTGGGCGATGAGCAGTTCTTC. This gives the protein CASSQYFQKGLGDEQFF.